This entry concerns a single T cell receptor (beta chain). The sample is drawn from a study of blood T cell repertoires in COVID-19. Whole-study context: There were acute and convalescent COVID-19 samples, and they came from the United States, Italy and Spain.

Original methodology: Scientists estimated how many nucleated cells there were by amplifying reference gene primers. Generated by immunoSEQ multiplex PCR, the TCRdb table keeps only in-frame clones and is missing some. That table gives V, J and clone size, and the DNA gave D and trimming. The sample carries 70,000 to 90,000 clones, 85% to 90% recorded once. Cohorts were based on clinical histories the participants reported. Trimming took off 0 bases at V and 10 bases at J, with 10 bases between the two ends. The CDR3 is 13 residues long. The germline CDR1 and CDR2 sequences are SGHTA and FQGNSA. The V and J genes are TRBV7-2 and TRBJ2-1; a weak D match, TRBD2 (5 bases). The TCR originated in a woman aged 50 to 65 with acute COVID-19. Sequenced: PBMCs or T cells enriched from blood (not recorded which). The DNA of the CDR3 is TGTGCCAGCAGCTTAGCGCGGGCATCCGAGCAGTTCTTC. Amino acid sequence: CASSLARASEQFF.